This TCR beta chain was identified during a study of blood T cells in healthy people across ages. Study results and limitations: Diversity figures based on one million T cells were deemed too low. Changes in expanded clonotypes were possibly confounded, as the CMV status of donors was unknown. Naive T cell percentage showed a strong correlation with TCR beta diversity.

A sample-barcoded 5' primer and a J-beta primer mix were used in a second PCR of about 6 to 11 cycles. TCRdb ran MiXCR on the 5' RACE reads and lists one entry per CDR3 protein. Among roughly 1.9 million distinct CDR3 sequences, approximately 39% were seen once, and the ten largest hold 23%. This clonotype was seen a handful of times. Its antigen is not known. The CDR3 has 14 amino acids. V was pared by 3 bases and J by 4 bases, with 11 bases between. Germline V gene sequence: CDR1 PRHDT, CDR2 FYEKMQ (reference sequence). Russia was home to the donors, healthy Caucasian individuals aged roughly 6 to 100.

The sample comprised blood. The chain carries TRBV13 and TRBJ2-3; D gene unclear. This receptor was obtained from a human donor in good health. Here the CDR3 reads CASSLGIAADTQYF. The DNA of the CDR3 is TGTGCCAGCAGCTTGGGCATAGCAGCAGATACGCAGTATTTT.